This TCR beta chain emerged from a study of neoadjuvant nivolumab and ipilimumab in lung cancer. General study findings and limits: Only two of four nivolumab-treated tumors gained richness and clonality by surgery.

As regards this clone: Antigen: not known.

Profiling relied on immunoSEQ multiplex PCR, and the TCRdb table lists in-frame clones only, not all of them. The sample records approximately 5,000 clones, roughly 91% being singletons. V was shortened by 2 bases and J by 5 bases, with 8 bases between the two germline ends. Per the germline V gene, CDR1 is SGHNT and CDR2 is YYREEE (reference sequence). The CDR3 runs 12 residues. The receptor's source is an adult with non-small cell lung cancer. Some clones in this sample may be carry-over from other donors' samples. This material consisted of blood, taken after neoadjuvant nivolumab, alone or with ipilimumab, at or shortly before surgery. This chain joins TRBV5-4 and TRBJ2-7; the D is unclear. As DNA, the CDR3 is TGTGCCAGCAGCTTCCAGGAAAACGAGCAGTACTTC. This translates into CASSFQENEQYF.